Below, 26 T cell receptor beta chains from the same sample are listed, as sequenced in a study of cytomegalovirus exposure and HLA in healthy donors. Primers: 60 Vbeta forward and 13 Jbeta reverse. Assay used: immunoSEQ multiplex PCR; TCRdb lists only in-frame clones, some missing. The profile shows over 150,000 clones, over 65% of them singletons. The sequencing sample was made of PBMCs. Receptor source: a middle-aged woman in good health and CMV-seronegative.

The rearrangement uses TRBV6-4 and TRBJ2-3; TRBD1 aligns across 10 bases. The CDR3 runs 16 residues. The germline CDR1 and CDR2 sequences are MRHNA and SNTAGT. V shed 8 bases and J 2 bases; nucleotides not matched to a gene: 10. The DNA of the CDR3 is TGTGCCAGCGGGACAGGGGAGACTAGCGCCACAGATACGCAGTATTTT. It is translated as CASGTGETSATDTQYF.

Turning to this clone: At one boundary the junction diverges from the germline segment, which might be a read error. J is TRBJ1-3 and V is TRBV7-7, with D possibly TRBD1 on 5 matching bases. CDR3 length: 15 residues. Germline V gene lookup returns CDR1 SSHAT and CDR2 FNYEAQ (reference sequence). The CDR3 spells CASSASGGAGNTIYF. DNA for the CDR3: TGTGCTAGCAGCGCCTCGGGGGGTGCTGGAAACACCATATATTTT.

This clone was observed once. V gene TRBV6-1 combines with J gene TRBJ2-7; D is uncertain. This CDR3 region has 12 residues. The germline V gene has CDR1 MNHNS and CDR2 SASEGT. Deletions cut 7 bases from V and 2 bases from J, with 9 bases between. The CDR3 DNA reads as TGTGCCAGCACAGTTTTTCCCTACGAGCAGTACTTC. It yields the protein CASTVFPYEQYF.

The V call is TRBV29-1, the J call TRBJ2-2; D ambiguous. The ends were cut back, 7 bases at V and 3 bases at J, with 6 bases in the middle. From germline, CDR1 is SQVTM and CDR2 ANQGSEA. This CDR3 is built from 11 residues. CDR3 protein: CSATDTGELFF. The CDR3 DNA sequence: TGCAGCGCTACAGACACCGGGGAGCTGTTTTTT.

This clone was counted only a few times. V is TRBV19 and J is TRBJ2-3; TRBD2 matches at 8 bases. Germline lookup yields CDR1 LNHDA and CDR2 SQIVND (reference sequence). V dropped 5 bases and J dropped 5; count of bases not matched to a gene: 3. The CDR3 has 13 amino acids. The CDR3 DNA is TGTGCCAGTAGTGGCCTAGCGGGAGATACGCAGTATTTT. Translated, it gives CASSGLAGDTQYF.

V is TRBV5-4 and J is TRBJ2-7; D is possibly TRBD1 (6 bases). The germline CDR1 and CDR2 sequences are SGHNT and YYREEE (reference sequence). V lost 3 bases and J 1 base, leaving 14 bases between the germline ends. The CDR3 is made up of 15 amino acids. The CDR3 loop reads CASSWAGAGSYEQYF. The CDR3 region has the DNA TGTGCCAGCAGCTGGGCAGGGGCAGGGTCCTACGAGCAGTACTTC.

The V call is TRBV19, the J call TRBJ2-2, with TRBD1 as a possible D gene (5 bases). With 8 bases removed from V and 1 base from J, the gap between germline ends came to 14 bases. The CDR3 totals 15 residues. Germline V gene lookup returns CDR1 LNHDA and CDR2 SQIVND (reference sequence). The CDR3 DNA reads as TGTGCCAGTGGGGCTTGGACAATGAACACCGGGGAGCTGTTTTTT. It is translated as CASGAWTMNTGELFF.

This chain connects TRBV28 to TRBJ2-5, with 8 bases lining up with TRBD2. The CDR3 is made up of 13 amino acids. From germline, CDR1 is MDHEN and CDR2 SYDVKM. Unmatched junction bases numbered 8, after V lost 5 bases and J lost 9 bases. As DNA, the CDR3 is TGTGCCAGCAGTCGGGGGGGGGATTTTTCCCAGTACTTC. It translates to CASSRGGDFSQYF.

In its sample, this clone was seen a few times. This chain links TRBV6-5 with TRBJ2-7; 11 bases match TRBD2. V dropped 5 bases and J dropped 4; count of bases not matched to a gene: 4. The CDR3 totals 14 residues. Germline V lookup: CDR1 MNHEY, CDR2 SVGAGI. The chain's CDR3 is CASSISGRAYEQYF. DNA of the CDR3: TGTGCCAGCAGTATTAGCGGGAGGGCTTACGAGCAGTACTTC.

This clone came up a few times. This sequence joins TRBV6-5 and TRBJ1-1, with D possibly matching TRBD1 (5 bases). CDR1 and CDR2 (germline): MNHEY, SVGAGI. The ends were cut back, 3 bases at V and 3 bases at J, with 14 bases in the middle. CDR3 size: 15 residues. This chain's CDR3 is CASSYEGVVDTEAFF. As DNA, the CDR3 is TGTGCCAGCAGTTATGAAGGGGTTGTCGACACTGAAGCTTTCTTT.

The table lists this clone with a count of one. The chain joins TRBV5-6 to TRBJ2-5; a possible D gene is TRBD1 (5 bases). The ends were cut back, 4 bases at V and 3 bases at J, with 19 bases in the middle. Per the germline V gene, CDR1 is SGHDT and CDR2 is YYEEEE. This CDR3 comprises 16 residues. CDR3 loop: CASSPRMWTWKETQYF. CDR3 in DNA: TGTGCCAGCAGCCCCCGGATGTGGACATGGAAAGAGACCCAGTACTTC.

The chain is built from TRBV5-1 and TRBJ2-5, with D possibly matching TRBD2 (6 bases). The CDR3 consists of 14 residues. The V and J ends lost 0 bases and 1 base respectively, with 7 bases between them. The germline gives CDR1 SGHRS, CDR2 YFSETQ. CDR3 protein: CASSLVGGQETQYF. CDR3 coding DNA: TGCGCCAGCAGCTTGGTGGGGGGCCAAGAGACCCAGTACTTC.

This clone was found a few times. This rearrangement joins TRBV5-5 to TRBJ1-2; D perhaps matches TRBD1 (5 bases). V was shortened by 1 base and J by 6 bases, with 16 bases between the two germline ends. The CDR3 covers 15 residues. Germline V lookup: CDR1 SGHKS, CDR2 YYEKEE (reference sequence). CDR3 nucleotides: TGTGCCAGCAGCTTGCAAGTCGCAGGGAGGGATGGCTACACCTTC. Amino acids: CASSLQVAGRDGYTF.

The rearrangement joins TRBV30 to TRBJ2-7; TRBD1 aligns across 10 bases. CDR1 and CDR2 (germline): GTSNPN, SVGIG (reference sequence). V was clipped by 3 bases and J by 2 bases; unmatched bases: 7. CDR3 length: 15 residues. The CDR3 spells CAWRAGTGDTYEQYF. CDR3 sequence (DNA): TGTGCCTGGAGGGCCGGGACAGGGGATACCTACGAGCAGTACTTC. Complete variable domain (other parts from reference TRBV30 and TRBJ2-7): SQTIHQWPATLVQPVGSPLSLECTVEGTSNPNLYWYRQAAGRGLQLLFYSVGIGQISSEVPQNLSASRPQDRQFILSSKKLLLSDSGFYLCAWRAGTGDTYEQYFGPGTRLTVT.

This clone was recorded only once. The J gene is TRBJ2-7, the V gene TRBV7-6; 8 bases are shared with TRBD2. Germline values: CDR1 SGHVS, CDR2 FNYEAQ. V trimming: 6 bases; J trimming: 6 bases; junction bases outside the gene matches: 16. CDR3 length: 16 residues. The CDR3 sequence: CASSIGAGGIPLEQYF. CDR3 sequence (DNA): TGTGCCAGCAGTATAGGGGCGGGAGGAATCCCCCTCGAGCAGTACTTC. Looking up the rest from reference TRBV7-6 and TRBJ2-7 gives the full variable domain: GAGVSQSPRYKVTKRGQDVALRCDPISGHVSLYWYRQALGQGPEFLTYFNYEAQQDKSGLPNDRFSAERPEGSISTLTIQRTEQRDSAMYRCASSIGAGGIPLEQYFGPGTRLTVT.

This clone was recorded once. This rearrangement joins TRBV9 to TRBJ2-7; 7 positions agree with TRBD1. CDR1 and CDR2 (germline): SGDLS, YYNGEE. The CDR3 consists of 15 residues. The V segment lost 3 bases and the J segment 2 bases; nucleotides outside the gene matches: 8. The CDR3 reads CASSAPTGSPYEQYF. The CDR3 nucleotides are TGTGCCAGCAGCGCACCGACAGGGTCCCCCTACGAGCAGTACTTC.

This chain uses TRBV6-4 with TRBJ2-5; no firm D call. V was cut by 6 bases and J by 0 bases, with 8 bases left in between. Germline V gene lookup returns CDR1 MRHNA and CDR2 SNTAGT. There are 13 residues in the CDR3. CDR3 region: CASSLTYQETQYF. The CDR3 DNA sequence: TGTGCCAGCAGCCTGACTTACCAAGAGACCCAGTACTTC.

This chain's CDR3 is CASTPSQGAVTEAFF. The CDR3 DNA is TGTGCCAGCACTCCCTCCCAGGGGGCTGTCACTGAAGCTTTCTTT. V and J are TRBV28 and TRBJ1-1, with 8 bases identical to TRBD1. Germline loops: CDR1 MDHEN, CDR2 SYDVKM. Unmatched junction bases numbered 11, after V lost 7 bases and J lost 4 bases. CDR3 length: 15 residues.

V gene TRBV30 combines with J gene TRBJ2-5; 9 nucleotides line up with TRBD2. This CDR3 comprises 14 residues. The V gene end was trimmed by 1 base and the J gene end by 3 bases; junction bases not matched to a gene: 3. Germline V lookup: CDR1 GTSNPN, CDR2 SVGIG (reference sequence). In nucleotides, the CDR3 is TGTGCCTGGAGTGGACTAGCGGAGGAAGAGACCCAGTACTTC. This codes for CAWSGLAEEETQYF.

The chain combines TRBV19 with TRBJ2-6, with a possible D match to TRBD2 (5 bases). The length of the CDR3 is 16 residues. Germline V gene data show CDR1 as LNHDA and CDR2 as SQIVND (reference sequence). Deletions cut 5 bases from V and 0 bases from J, with 11 bases between. The CDR3 loop is CASSGIASSGANVLTF. The CDR3, as DNA: TGTGCCAGTAGTGGAATAGCGAGCTCTGGGGCCAACGTCCTGACTTTC.

This chain links TRBV19 with TRBJ1-5; 8 nucleotides align to TRBD1. Unmatched junction bases numbered 5, after V lost 6 bases and J lost 4 bases. This CDR3 has 14 amino acids. CDR1 and CDR2 (germline): LNHDA, SQIVND (reference sequence). CDR3 in DNA: TGTGCCAGTAGACGGACAGGGAGAAATCAGCCCCAGCATTTT. It is translated as CASRRTGRNQPQHF.

This rearrangement joins TRBV5-1 to TRBJ2-5; D gene uncertain. Germline V CDR1 and CDR2: SGHRS, YFSETQ. Trimming cost V 2 bases and J 2 bases, with 16 bases left between them. The length of the CDR3 is 16 residues. CDR3 DNA: TGCGCCAGCAGCTTTCAGGTAAGTTCGCTGCAAGAGACCCAGTACTTC. Protein product: CASSFQVSSLQETQYF.

This sequence joins TRBV5-4 and TRBJ2-7; D remains ambiguous. From germline, CDR1 is SGHNT and CDR2 YYREEE (reference sequence). The V end lost 4 bases, the J end lost 4 bases, and 9 bases lay between the germline ends. The CDR3 loop spans 12 amino acids. The CDR3 is CASSGNSYEQYF. The CDR3 nucleotides read TGTGCCAGCAGCGGCAACAGTTACGAGCAGTACTTC.

The gene calls are TRBV28 and TRBJ1-6, with D possibly matching TRBD1 (6 bases). The V gene lost 5 bases and the J gene lost 0 bases, with 8 bases spanning the gap. The germline V gene has CDR1 MDHEN and CDR2 SYDVKM. CDR3 length: 15 residues. The CDR3 region has the DNA TGTGCCAGCAGTACAGGGAACTCCTATAATTCACCCCTCCACTTT. The encoded protein is CASSTGNSYNSPLHF.

The chain carries TRBV29-1 and TRBJ2-7, with a possible D match to TRBD2 (5 bases). The length of the CDR3 is 12 residues. Germline V CDR1 and CDR2: SQVTM, ANQGSEA. V was pared by 5 bases and J by 2 bases, with 10 bases between. CDR3 loop: CSVSRGTYEQYF. The CDR3 coding sequence is TGCAGCGTTTCACGGGGAACCTACGAGCAGTACTTC.

This clone was recorded once. V and J are TRBV6-1 and TRBJ2-1; 10 bases are shared with TRBD2. This CDR3 region has 15 residues. CDR1 MNHNS and CDR2 SASEGT come from the germline V gene. The junction had 7 bases not matched to a gene; V was cut back by 4 bases and J by 7 bases. CDR3 nucleotides: TGTGCCAGCAGTGGCGGGACTAGCGTCATAAATGAGCAGTTCTTC. It is translated as CASSGGTSVINEQFF.